Sequencing of this T cell receptor (beta chain) was carried out in a study of cytomegalovirus exposure and HLA in healthy donors. Across the whole study: Some 200 million T cells yielded 100 million or so unique TCR beta sequences, as an earlier analysis found. General study results and limits: There were several of the most significant clusters that appeared linked to common viral pathogens in a later analysis. Most subjects had HLA-A and HLA-B alleles reportedly predicted accurately by TCR beta sequences.

The germline gives CDR1 MNHEY, CDR2 SVGAGI. The V and J ends lost 7 bases and 0 bases respectively, with 9 bases between them. The length of the CDR3 is 13 residues. It was with 60 Vbeta and 13 Jbeta primers that the PCR ran. Per the original data handling: In a later analysis, approximately 80 million unique TCR beta chains included roughly 11 million shared by two or more donors. This table comes from immunoSEQ multiplex PCR, and its TCRdb copy is limited to in-frame clones, with some not included. The DNA was the basis for D and trimming; V, J and clone size are from that table. Among 200,000 to 250,000 clones listed, 82% were seen once. This clone was seen only a few times. Its target is not known.

The receptor comes from a woman between 40 and 50 years old in good health and CMV-seropositive. J is TRBJ1-1 and V is TRBV6-5, with D uncertain. Input material: PBMCs. CDR3 nucleotide sequence: TGTGCCAGCAAAGAGGGCTTGAACACTGAAGCTTTCTTT. Translating it yields CASKEGLNTEAFF.